Shown below are 21 T cell receptor beta chains from a single sample sequenced in a study of early T cells in non-severe SARS-CoV-2 infection. TCRdb ran MiXCR on the 5' RACE reads and lists one entry per CDR3 protein. The sample has 95,000 to 120,000 distinct CDR3 sequences; 9.5% to 13% are singletons. Sequencing input: whole blood. Receptors originate from an adult who was a healthcare worker with PCR-confirmed SARS-CoV-2 infection or an uninfected control (not recorded which).

The V call is TRBV7-9, the J call TRBJ2-5; 10 positions agree with TRBD1. This CDR3 contains 15 residues. Germline V CDR1 and CDR2: SEHNR, FQNEAQ (reference sequence). With 5 bases clipped from V and 1 base from J, the junction kept 4 bases outside the gene matches. This chain's CDR3 is CASSHRQGAQETQYF. As DNA, the CDR3 is TGTGCCAGCAGCCATCGACAGGGGGCCCAAGAGACCCAGTACTTC.

This clonotype was seen at least ten times. V is TRBV2 and J is TRBJ1-5, with 9 bases fitting TRBD1. V shed 6 bases, J shed 6 bases, and the junction held 6 bases outside the gene matches. This CDR3 contains 14 residues. Germline values: CDR1 SNHLY, CDR2 FYNNEI. CDR3 sequence reads: CASRGDRDSQPQHF. The CDR3 DNA sequence: TGTGCCAGCAGGGGGGACAGGGACAGTCAGCCCCAGCATTTT. The full variable domain, with the rest looked up from reference TRBV2 and TRBJ1-5, is EPEVTQTPSHQVTQMGQEVILRCVPISNHLYFYWYRQILGQKVEFLVSFYNNEISEKSEIFDDQFSVERPDGSNFTLKIRSTKLEDSAMYFCASRGDRDSQPQHFGDGTRLSIL.

The chain recombines TRBV10-3 with TRBJ1-1; D is undetermined. CDR1 and CDR2 (germline): ENHRY, SYGVKD. The CDR3 length is 11 residues. The V end was cut by 4 bases, the J end by 8 bases, with 8 bases between. The CDR3: CAISGSWEAFF. In nucleotides, the CDR3 is TGTGCCATCAGTGGGAGTTGGGAAGCTTTCTTT.

The chain recombines TRBV2 with TRBJ2-2; 7 bases line up with TRBD2. The germline gives CDR1 SNHLY, CDR2 FYNNEI. Unmatched junction bases numbered 7, after V lost 9 bases and J lost 6 bases. CDR3 length: 13 residues. This CDR3 is CARGRESPGELFF. The CDR3 coding sequence is TGTGCCAGGGGGCGGGAGTCACCCGGGGAGCTGTTTTTT.

This sequence joins TRBV19 and TRBJ2-7; D assignment may be TRBD1 or TRBD2 (5 bases each). The germline V gene has CDR1 LNHDA and CDR2 SQIVND (reference sequence). This CDR3 is built from 14 residues. V was clipped by 5 bases and J by 6 bases, with 17 bases between them. The CDR3 coding sequence is TGTGCCAGTAGTCCCCATCTGAGGGGAACCGAGCAGTACTTC. The encoded protein is CASSPHLRGTEQYF.

This sequence joins TRBV29-1 and TRBJ1-2; no clear D gene. Looked up from germline, CDR1 is SQVTM and CDR2 is ANQGSEA. CDR3 length equals 13 residues. V gave up 7 bases and J gave up 0 bases, with 12 bases separating them. The CDR3 spells CSAQLRANYGYTF. In DNA form, the CDR3 reads TGCAGCGCCCAACTCCGAGCTAACTATGGCTACACCTTC. Looking up the rest from reference TRBV29-1 and TRBJ1-2 gives the full variable domain: SAVISQKPSRDICQRGTSLTIQCQVDSQVTMMFWYRQQPGQSLTLIATANQGSEATYESGFVIDKFPISRPNLTFSTLTVSNMSPEDSSIYLCSAQLRANYGYTFGSGTRLTVV.

In this sample, this clonotype turned up many times. This rearrangement joins TRBV28 to TRBJ1-1; a possible D gene is TRBD1 (5 bases). Deletions cut 1 base from V and 8 bases from J, with 14 bases between. Germline V gives CDR1 MDHEN, CDR2 SYDVKM. The CDR3 runs 14 residues. The CDR3 region is CASSLLVGVEEAFF. CDR3 bases: TGTGCCAGCAGTTTATTAGTGGGGGTCGAGGAAGCTTTCTTT.

The chain carries TRBV5-1 and TRBJ2-3; 8 positions agree with TRBD1. V lost 3 bases, J lost 3 bases, and 6 bases stayed unmatched. The CDR3 extends over 15 amino acids. Looked up from germline, CDR1 is SGHRS and CDR2 is YFSETQ. CDR3 nucleotides: TGCGCCAGCAGCTCCTGGGACAGGAAAACAGATACGCAGTATTTT. The encoded protein is CASSSWDRKTDTQYF.

This clonotype came up many times. This chain joins TRBV20-1 and TRBJ1-1; no reliable D call. Deletions cut 6 bases from V and 4 bases from J, with 12 bases between. Germline V gene lookup returns CDR1 DFQATT and CDR2 SNEGSKA (reference sequence). The CDR3 covers 12 residues. The CDR3 reads CSAGQRITEAFF. Here the CDR3 DNA reads TGCAGTGCCGGTCAGCGGATCACTGAAGCTTTCTTT.

The chain links TRBV12-3 or TRBV12-4 to TRBJ2-7; D gene unclear. The CDR3 length is 13 residues. V was clipped by 5 bases and J by 7 bases, with 15 bases between them. The CDR3 coding sequence is TGTGCCAGCAGTGGGCAGGCGGCAGTGGAGCAGTACTTC. Encoded protein: CASSGQAAVEQYF.

At least ten counts were recorded for this clonotype. Written as DNA, the CDR3 is TGTGCCAGCAGTCCGGGACTGCCAGAGACCGGGGAGCTGTTTTTT. Translation gives CASSPGLPETGELFF. The V and J genes are TRBV4-2 and TRBJ2-2; tentative D call: TRBD2 (6 bases). This CDR3 is 15 amino acids long. Trimming left V 6 bases short and J 5 bases short, with 16 bases between. Germline values: CDR1 LGHNA, CDR2 YNFKEQ.

This clonotype has more than one count but fewer than ten. This rearrangement joins TRBV6-5 to TRBJ2-7, with D possibly TRBD2 on 6 matching bases. The V and J ends lost 0 bases and 2 bases respectively, with 8 bases between them. Looked up from germline, CDR1 is MNHEY and CDR2 is SVGAGI. The CDR3 spans 14 residues. CDR3 sequence (DNA): TGTGCCAGCAGTTACTCCACTAGCCCCTACGAGCAGTACTTC. Amino acids: CASSYSTSPYEQYF.

This clonotype was observed many times. This chain links TRBV2 with TRBJ2-7; 10 bases line up with TRBD1. Trimming took 8 bases from V and 6 from J; bases not matched to a gene: 7. Germline CDR1 reads SNHLY; CDR2 reads FYNNEI. CDR3 length: 13 amino acids. CDR3 protein: CASSGTGVFEQYF. CDR3 coding DNA: TGTGCCAGCTCCGGGACAGGGGTTTTCGAGCAGTACTTC.

A remark on this clonotype: As the CDR3 is not closed by the conserved phenylalanine or tryptophan, this likely results from a read error. The chain employs TRBV3-1 and TRBJ2-1, with D possibly TRBD2 on 5 matching bases. This CDR3 has 14 amino acids. Germline assignment: CDR1 LGHDT and CDR2 YNNKEL (reference sequence). V was shortened by 1 base and J by 6 bases, with 10 bases between the two germline ends. In nucleotides, the CDR3 is TGTGCCAGCAGCCAAGGTGGAGGTCCCAATGAGCAGTTCTCC. Protein product: CASSQGGGPNEQFS.

A few counts support this clonotype. The chain has TRBV28 and TRBJ1-2; D is unclear. The CDR3 consists of 10 residues. Germline V gene lookup returns CDR1 MDHEN and CDR2 SYDVKM. The V and J ends lost 6 bases and 8 bases respectively, with 7 bases between them. CDR3: CASSSPGYTF. The DNA for the CDR3 is TGTGCCAGCAGCTCCCCAGGCTACACCTTC.

The genes are TRBV10-3 and TRBJ2-1; D gene uncertain. Germline-derived CDR1 and CDR2 are ENHRY and SYGVKD. This CDR3 has 13 amino acids. Trimming stripped 6 bases from V and 4 bases from J, with 10 bases between. DNA of the CDR3: TGTGCCATCAGGAGCCAAGGGTACAATGAGCAGTTCTTC. This gives the protein CAIRSQGYNEQFF.

CDR3 in DNA: TGCAGCGCCCGAGACCCGTACGAGCAGTACTTC. This sequence encodes CSARDPYEQYF. V gene TRBV29-1 combines with J gene TRBJ2-7, with D hard to call. Germline CDR1 is SQVTM and CDR2 is ANQGSEA. There are 11 residues in the CDR3. Trimming removed 7 bases from V and 4 bases from J, with 11 bases in between.

This clonotype was picked up a small number of times. This chain uses TRBV28 with TRBJ1-2; D call uncertain. CDR3 length: 14 residues. Germline V lookup: CDR1 MDHEN, CDR2 SYDVKM. Deletions cut 1 base from V and 0 bases from J, with 6 bases between. CDR3 residues: CASSLSFPNYGYTF. The CDR3 DNA follows: TGTGCCAGCAGTTTATCGTTTCCTAACTATGGCTACACCTTC.

This clonotype turned up a few times. The V call is TRBV6-6, the J call TRBJ2-7; D not certain. V lost 2 bases to trimming and J lost 6 bases, with 11 bases between them. Germline assignment: CDR1 MNHNY and CDR2 SVGAGI (reference sequence). The CDR3 is 13 residues long. CDR3 region: CASSYRDPFEQYF. CDR3 DNA: TGTGCCAGCAGTTACCGCGACCCGTTCGAGCAGTACTTC.

This rearrangement joins TRBV3-1 to TRBJ2-7; 8 bases line up with TRBD1. Germline CDR1 reads LGHDT; CDR2 reads YNNKEL (reference sequence). The CDR3 extends over 14 amino acids. J was trimmed by 2 bases and V by 3 bases; bases with no gene match: 3. Here the CDR3 DNA reads TGTGCCAGCAGCCAGGGACAGGCAACCTACGAGCAGTACTTC. Amino acid sequence: CASSQGQATYEQYF.

The V call is TRBV18, the J call TRBJ1-5; 11 bases are a match to TRBD1. CDR1 and CDR2 from the germline V gene are KGHSH and LQKENI. CDR3 length equals 18 residues. Trimming at V came to 3 bases and at J to 0 bases, leaving 7 bases not matched to a gene. CDR3 DNA sequence: TGTGCCAGCTCACCGACCGGGACAGGGGGTAATAGCAATCAGCCCCAGCATTTT. Its translation: CASSPTGTGGNSNQPQHF.